These 26 T cell receptor beta chains came from one sample sequenced in a study. TCRdb fed the 5' RACE reads into MiXCR, producing one record per CDR3 protein. Of tens of thousands of distinct CDR3 sequences listed, roughly 29% are singletons. Sequencing used tumor-infiltrating naive CD4+ T cells sorted from the breast tumor. Indicated subset: naive CD4+ T cells, CD4+CD45RA+CD25-. These TCRs come from a female donor with breast cancer.

This clonotype was counted a few times. Germline is not matched at one junction end, which may reflect a read error. The genes are TRBV2 and TRBJ2-7; possible D gene TRBD1, 5 bases. This CDR3 spans 12 amino acids. Germline V gives CDR1 SNHLY, CDR2 FYNNEI. The CDR3 loop reads CASSRQSYGQYF. CDR3 sequence (DNA): TGTGCCAGCAGTCGACAGTCCTACGGGCAGTACTTC.

As concerns this clonotype: One base away lies a much larger clone, so this may be a sequencing read error. This rearrangement joins TRBV29-1 to TRBJ1-1, with a weak D call TRBD1 (5 bases). Trimming cost V 4 bases and J 5 bases, with 14 bases left between them. Germline lookup yields CDR1 SQVTM and CDR2 ANQGSEA. CDR3 size: 13 residues. The CDR3 nucleotides are TGCAGCGTTGTTGGGGGGGGTCGGACTGAAGCTTTCTTT. It translates to CSVVGGGRTEAFF. The full variable domain, rest sourced from reference TRBV29-1 and TRBJ1-1, is SAVISQKPSRDICQRGTSLTIQCQVDSQVTMMFWYRQQPGQSLTLIATANQGSEATYESGFVIDKFPISRPNLTFSTLTVSNMSPEDSSIYLCSVVGGGRTEAFFGQGTRLTVV.

The rearrangement joins TRBV5-1 to TRBJ1-2, with 7 bases identical to TRBD1. The junction had 14 bases not matched to a gene; V was cut back by 2 bases and J by 4 bases. From germline, CDR1 is SGHRS and CDR2 YFSETQ. This CDR3 has 17 residues. The CDR3 loop reads CASSFEGQTPSLYGYTF. As DNA, the CDR3 is TGCGCCAGCAGCTTTGAGGGACAGACTCCCTCTCTCTATGGCTACACCTTC. Full variable domain (missing parts from reference TRBV5-1 and TRBJ1-2): KAGVTQTPRYLIKTRGQQVTLSCSPISGHRSVSWYQQTPGQGLQFLFEYFSETQRNKGNFPGRFSGRQFSNSRSEMNVSTLELGDSALYLCASSFEGQTPSLYGYTFGSGTRLTVV.

Regarding this clonotype: A single base separates this from a much larger clone, so it may be a read error. The chain is built from TRBV27 and TRBJ1-1, with TRBD1 as a possible D gene (6 bases). V lost 3 bases and J lost 0, with 8 bases in between. Germline-derived CDR1 and CDR2 are MNHEY and SMNVEV (reference sequence). The CDR3 loop spans 14 amino acids. This CDR3 is CASSFQGLNTEAFF. DNA of the CDR3: TGTGCCAGCAGTTTCCAGGGGCTGAACACTGAAGCTTTCTTT.

This clonotype was counted a few times. The chain has TRBV10-3 and TRBJ2-1; 12 bases fit TRBD2. This CDR3 comprises 18 residues. Germline CDR1 ENHRY, CDR2 SYGVKD. Trimming at V came to 9 bases and at J to 0 bases, leaving 12 bases not matched to a gene. As DNA, the CDR3 is TGTGCCATTGGACTAGCGGGGACTGCGATGGGCTCCTACAATGAGCAGTTCTTC. Translating it yields CAIGLAGTAMGSYNEQFF.

This clonotype was detected only a few times. This chain uses TRBV25-1 with TRBJ2-1, with TRBD2 identical over 10 bases. J gave up 2 bases and V 6 bases, and 13 bases lay outside the gene matches. The germline V gene encodes CDR1 MGHDK and CDR2 SYGVNS. The CDR3 is 18 amino acids. CDR3 sequence (DNA): TGTGCCAGCAGGGGGGGGAATAGCGGGAGGATAGCCTACAATGAGCAGTTCTTC. It codes for CASRGGNSGRIAYNEQFF.

This clonotype was counted only a few times. A much larger clone is a single base away; this may be a read error. The J gene is TRBJ1-5, the V gene TRBV7-9, with D possibly TRBD1 on 6 matching bases. Looked up from germline, CDR1 is SEHNR and CDR2 is FQNEAQ (reference sequence). This CDR3 has 14 amino acids. The CDR3 spells CASTPGRGNQPRHF. The CDR3 DNA reads as TGTGCCAGCACCCCCGGTAGGGGGAATCAGCCCCGGCATTTT.

The genes are TRBV5-1 and TRBJ2-7; 9 bases agree with TRBD1. The CDR3 is made up of 14 amino acids. V gave up 3 bases and J gave up 0 bases; unmatched junction bases: 1. The V gene's germline CDR1 is SGHRS and CDR2 YFSETQ. The CDR3 loop is CASSSGQGSYEQYF. The CDR3 DNA follows: TGCGCCAGCAGCTCGGGACAGGGCTCCTACGAGCAGTACTTC.

This clonotype is medium-sized within its sample. The gene calls are TRBV5-1 and TRBJ1-1; 7 positions match TRBD1. CDR1 and CDR2 (germline): SGHRS, YFSETQ. Germline trimming cut 4 bases from V and 2 bases from J; bases unmatched to any gene: 5. CDR3 size: 14 residues. CDR3 residues: CASSPGTANTEAFF. CDR3 nucleotides: TGCGCCAGCAGCCCAGGGACAGCCAACACTGAAGCTTTCTTT.

To note about this clonotype: A much bigger clone sits one base away, suggesting this may be a read error. The rearrangement joins TRBV11-3 to TRBJ2-1, with 10 bases matching TRBD2. V trimming: 2 bases; J trimming: 12 bases; junction bases outside the gene matches: 10. The CDR3 sequence is 15 residues long. Germline CDR1 and CDR2: SGHNT and YENEEA. Here the CDR3 reads CASSLSAGGSDGQFF. The CDR3 coding sequence is TGTGCCAGCAGCTTATCAGCGGGAGGGTCGGATGGGCAGTTCTTC.

This chain links TRBV3-1 with TRBJ1-4; 7 bases line up with TRBD1. The CDR3 runs 14 residues. The junction had 6 bases not matched to a gene; V was cut back by 3 bases and J by 8 bases. Looked up from germline, CDR1 is LGHDT and CDR2 is YNNKEL (reference sequence). CDR3 DNA sequence: TGTGCCAGCAGCCAGAATACAGGGGCGGAAAAACTGTTTTTT. It encodes CASSQNTGAEKLFF.

Within the sample, this clonotype is medium-sized. The chain links TRBV20-1 to TRBJ2-1, with D possibly TRBD1 on 6 matching bases. The CDR3 runs 15 residues. Germline V lookup: CDR1 DFQATT, CDR2 SNEGSKA (reference sequence). V shed 1 base and J shed 4 bases, with 14 bases lying between them. CDR3 sequence reads: CSARGTGIGYNEQFF. The DNA of the CDR3 is TGCAGTGCTAGAGGTACAGGGATCGGGTACAATGAGCAGTTCTTC.

The count of this clonotype is one. Sequence at one end of the junction differs from germline and may be a read error. The V call is TRBV6-2 or TRBV6-3, the J call TRBJ1-5; 9 bases align to TRBD1. This CDR3 contains 15 residues. Germline assignment: CDR1 MNHEY and CDR2 SVGEGT. The CDR3 sequence: CASSTRDRAYQPPHF. CDR3 nucleotides: TGTGCCAGCAGTACCAGGGACAGGGCATATCAGCCCCCGCATTTT.

The rearrangement uses TRBV20-1 and TRBJ1-2; no definite D call. The CDR3 sequence is 16 residues long. Trimming removed 0 bases from V and 0 bases from J, with 14 bases in between. Germline V gene lookup returns CDR1 DFQATT and CDR2 SNEGSKA (reference sequence). Here the CDR3 reads CSARDQAVLANYGYTF. The CDR3 DNA reads TGCAGTGCTAGAGATCAGGCTGTTTTAGCTAACTATGGCTACACCTTC.

This clonotype was counted at least ten times. The rearrangement joins TRBV12-3 or TRBV12-4 to TRBJ1-1; a possible D gene is TRBD1 (5 bases). CDR3 size: 17 residues. Trimming removed 3 bases from V and 3 bases from J, with 20 bases in between. This CDR3 reads CASSLVPTVGEYTEAFF. Written as DNA, the CDR3 is TGTGCCAGCAGTTTGGTCCCGACAGTGGGGGAATACACTGAAGCTTTCTTT.

This chain links TRBV5-4 with TRBJ2-7; D uncertain. The germline gives CDR1 SGHNT, CDR2 YYREEE (reference sequence). This CDR3 contains 14 residues. V was cut by 3 bases and J by 0 bases, with 10 bases left in between. CDR3 sequence: CASSSPSSSYEQYF. DNA for the CDR3: TGTGCCAGCAGCTCTCCGTCCAGCTCCTACGAGCAGTACTTC.

The rearrangement joins TRBV28 to TRBJ2-1; 8 nucleotides align to TRBD2. CDR1 MDHEN and CDR2 SYDVKM come from the germline V gene. The CDR3 is 16 amino acids. V trimming: 4 bases; J trimming: 1 base; junction bases outside the gene matches: 6. The CDR3 sequence: CASSSPTSGSYNEQFF. DNA for the CDR3: TGTGCCAGCAGTTCCCCTACTAGCGGTTCCTACAATGAGCAGTTCTTC.

Concerning this clonotype: The junction does not match germline at one end; this may be a read error. The chain uses TRBV20-1 and TRBJ2-1, with 10 bases matching TRBD2. Germline V gene data show CDR1 as DFQATT and CDR2 as SNEGSKA (reference sequence). The CDR3 has 13 residues. CDR3 in amino acids: CSTSGIIGNEQFF. CDR3 coding DNA: TGCAGTACTAGCGGGATTATCGGGAATGAGCAGTTCTTC.

This clonotype was observed a few times. The chain employs TRBV18 and TRBJ2-2; weak D call: TRBD2 (6 bases). Trimming left V 3 bases short and J 5 bases short, with 13 bases between. This CDR3 has 15 residues. CDR1 is KGHSH and CDR2 is LQKENI in the germline V gene. The CDR3 region is CASSPRKGRTGELFF. The CDR3 bases are TGTGCCAGCTCACCGAGAAAGGGGAGGACCGGGGAGCTGTTTTTT.

This clonotype was detected ten times or more. The rearrangement uses TRBV6-5 and TRBJ2-3; tentative D call: TRBD2 (5 bases). Per germline, CDR1 MNHEY and CDR2 SVGAGI. Trimming pared 6 bases from V and 6 bases from J, leaving 7 bases between. The CDR3 extends over 11 amino acids. The CDR3 DNA is TGTGCCAGCAGCCGGGGTGATACGCAGTATTTT. It translates to CASSRGDTQYF.

This clonotype has more than one count but fewer than ten. The chain links TRBV5-4 to TRBJ2-3; 8 bases align to TRBD1. The CDR3 extends over 14 amino acids. Losses at the gene ends were 3 bases for V and 3 bases for J; bases not matched to a gene: 3. Per germline, CDR1 SGHNT and CDR2 YYREEE (reference sequence). Written as DNA, the CDR3 is TGTGCCAGCAGCTGGGGGACAGGTACAGATACGCAGTATTTT. It is translated as CASSWGTGTDTQYF.

Notes on this clonotype: One end of the junction fails to match germline, which may point to a read error. The chain carries TRBV5-1 and TRBJ2-1; a weak D match, TRBD2 (6 bases). Per germline, CDR1 SGHRS and CDR2 YFSETQ. CDR3 length: 13 amino acids. CDR3 in amino acids: CASSLGGGNGQLF. CDR3 nucleotides: TGCGCCAGCAGCTTGGGCGGAGGGAATGGGCAGCTCTTC.

The chain uses TRBV7-3 and TRBJ2-3, with D perhaps matching TRBD1 (5 bases). The CDR3 runs to 17 residues. Germline values: CDR1 SGHTA, CDR2 FQGTGA. V lost 5 bases and J 3 bases, leaving 21 bases between the germline ends. The CDR3, as DNA: TGTGCCAGCAGCCCCCCTGGGGCTCCCGGAAGGACAGATACGCAGTATTTT. This translates into CASSPPGAPGRTDTQYF.

Many counts were recorded for this clonotype. V is TRBV6-5 and J is TRBJ2-1; possibly TRBD1 for D (6 bases). CDR3 length equals 12 residues. Trimming removed 5 bases from V and 6 bases from J, with 8 bases in between. Germline loops: CDR1 MNHEY, CDR2 SVGAGI. CDR3 sequence reads: CASSQGLNEQFF. The CDR3 nucleotides read TGTGCCAGCAGTCAGGGGCTCAATGAGCAGTTCTTC.

As concerns this clonotype: The junction shows a germline mismatch at one end, possibly a read error. This chain links TRBV5-1 with TRBJ1-4; a weak D match, TRBD1 (6 bases). This CDR3 contains 15 residues. Germline CDR1 reads SGHRS; CDR2 reads YFSETQ. The CDR3 reads CASSLSRDTNEELFF. The CDR3 region has the DNA TGCGCCAGCAGCTTATCCCGGGACACTAATGAAGAACTGTTTTTT.

Many counts were recorded for this clonotype. The rearrangement joins TRBV5-1 to TRBJ1-5; tentatively, D is TRBD1 (6 bases). Per germline, CDR1 SGHRS and CDR2 YFSETQ. V was shortened by 3 bases and J by 2 bases, with 24 bases between the two germline ends. The length of the CDR3 is 19 residues. The CDR3 sequence: CASSSYKQGVLGGNQPQHF. The CDR3 DNA is TGCGCCAGCAGCTCTTACAAACAGGGTGTGTTGGGGGGCAATCAGCCCCAGCATTTT.